This T cell receptor (beta chain) was obtained from a study of cytomegalovirus exposure and HLA in healthy donors. As for this clone: Its antigen is as yet unknown.

Per the germline V gene, CDR1 is LNHDA and CDR2 is SQIVND (reference sequence). The CDR3 is 15 amino acids. J lost 0 bases, V lost 9 bases, and 8 bases had no gene match. Study-wide points: A highly shared variant cluster was judged a likely technical artifact. In a later analysis, across HLA loci, associated TCR counts were highest for DRB1, lowest for HLA-C. In a later analysis, specific HLA alleles were associated with 15,000 or so TCR beta sequences at a 0.05 false discovery rate.

PCR was performed using 60 Vbeta and 13 Jbeta primers. Produced via immunoSEQ multiplex PCR; TCRdb's table is partial and in-frame only. The data hold around 130,000 clones, with around 83% observed a single time. The material sequenced was PBMCs. This clonotype was sampled from a woman aged 25 to 39 in good health and CMV-seropositive. The chain recombines TRBV19 with TRBJ2-1, with 7 bases lining up with TRBD2. CDR3 region: CASGEGSSSYNEQFF. The CDR3 region has the DNA TGTGCCAGCGGGGAGGGGTCAAGCTCCTACAATGAGCAGTTCTTC.